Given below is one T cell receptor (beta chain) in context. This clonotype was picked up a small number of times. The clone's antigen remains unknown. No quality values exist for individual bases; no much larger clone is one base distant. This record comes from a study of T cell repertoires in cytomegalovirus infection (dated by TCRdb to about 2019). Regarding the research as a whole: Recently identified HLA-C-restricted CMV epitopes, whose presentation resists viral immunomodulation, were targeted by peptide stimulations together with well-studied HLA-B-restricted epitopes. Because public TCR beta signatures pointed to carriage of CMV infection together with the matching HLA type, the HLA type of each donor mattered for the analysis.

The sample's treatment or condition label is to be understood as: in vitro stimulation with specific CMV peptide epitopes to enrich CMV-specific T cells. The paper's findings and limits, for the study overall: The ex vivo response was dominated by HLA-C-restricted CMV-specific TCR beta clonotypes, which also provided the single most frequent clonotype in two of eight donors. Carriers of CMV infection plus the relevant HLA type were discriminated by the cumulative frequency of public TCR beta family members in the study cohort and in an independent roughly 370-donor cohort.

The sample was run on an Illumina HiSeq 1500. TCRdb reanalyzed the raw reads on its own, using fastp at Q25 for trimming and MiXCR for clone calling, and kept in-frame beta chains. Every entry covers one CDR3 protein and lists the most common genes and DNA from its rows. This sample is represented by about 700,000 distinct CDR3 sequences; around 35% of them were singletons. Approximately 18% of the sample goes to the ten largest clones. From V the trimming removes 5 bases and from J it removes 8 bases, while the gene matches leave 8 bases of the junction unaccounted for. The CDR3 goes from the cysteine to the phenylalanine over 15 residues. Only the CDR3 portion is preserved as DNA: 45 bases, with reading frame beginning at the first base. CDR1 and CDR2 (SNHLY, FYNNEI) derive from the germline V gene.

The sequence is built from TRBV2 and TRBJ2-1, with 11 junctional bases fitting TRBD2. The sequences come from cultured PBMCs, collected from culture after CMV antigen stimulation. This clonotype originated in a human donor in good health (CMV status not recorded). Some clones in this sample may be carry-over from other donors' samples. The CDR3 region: CASSMLAGGGDEQFF. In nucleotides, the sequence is TGTGCCAGCAGTATGCTAGCGGGAGGAGGGGATGAGCAGTTCTTC.